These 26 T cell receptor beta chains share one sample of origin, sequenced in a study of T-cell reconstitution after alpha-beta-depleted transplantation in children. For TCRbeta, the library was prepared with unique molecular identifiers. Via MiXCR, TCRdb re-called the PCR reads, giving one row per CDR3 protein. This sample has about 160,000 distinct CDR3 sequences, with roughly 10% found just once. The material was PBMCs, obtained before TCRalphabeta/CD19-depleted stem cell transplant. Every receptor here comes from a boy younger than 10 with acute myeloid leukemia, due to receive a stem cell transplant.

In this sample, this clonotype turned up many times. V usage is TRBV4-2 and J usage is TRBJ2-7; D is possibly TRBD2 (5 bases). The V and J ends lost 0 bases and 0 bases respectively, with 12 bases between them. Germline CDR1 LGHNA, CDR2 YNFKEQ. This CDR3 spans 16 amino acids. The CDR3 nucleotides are TGTGCCAGCAGCCAAGATCTCCTGGGGAGCTCCTACGAGCAGTACTTC. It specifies CASSQDLLGSSYEQYF.

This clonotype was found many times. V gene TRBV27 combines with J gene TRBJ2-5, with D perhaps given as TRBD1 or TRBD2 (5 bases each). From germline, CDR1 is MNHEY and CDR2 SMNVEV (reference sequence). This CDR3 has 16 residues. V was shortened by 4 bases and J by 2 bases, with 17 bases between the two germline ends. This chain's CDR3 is CASSYHGAVTQETQYF. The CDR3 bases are TGTGCCAGCAGTTACCACGGGGCCGTCACGCAAGAGACCCAGTACTTC.

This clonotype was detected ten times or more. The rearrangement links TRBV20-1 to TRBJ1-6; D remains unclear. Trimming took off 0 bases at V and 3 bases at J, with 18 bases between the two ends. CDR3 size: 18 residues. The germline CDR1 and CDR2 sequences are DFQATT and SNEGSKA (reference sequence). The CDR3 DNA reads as TGCAGTGCTAGAGATGGCGTCCGACGAAACTACTATAATTCACCCCTCCACTTT. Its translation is CSARDGVRRNYYNSPLHF.

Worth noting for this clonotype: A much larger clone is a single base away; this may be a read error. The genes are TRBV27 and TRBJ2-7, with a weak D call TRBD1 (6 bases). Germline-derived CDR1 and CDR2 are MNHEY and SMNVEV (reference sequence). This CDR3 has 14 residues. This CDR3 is CASSPTGSSNEQYF. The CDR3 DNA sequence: TGTGCCAGCAGTCCAACAGGGAGCTCCAACGAGCAGTACTTC.

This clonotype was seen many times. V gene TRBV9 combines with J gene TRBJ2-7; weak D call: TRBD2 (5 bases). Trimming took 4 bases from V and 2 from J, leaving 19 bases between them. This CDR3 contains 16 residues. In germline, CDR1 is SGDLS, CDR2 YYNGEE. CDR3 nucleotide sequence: TGTGCCAGCAGCCCCCACCCCAAACGGAGGACCTACGAGCAGTACGTC. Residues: CASSPHPKRRTYEQYV.

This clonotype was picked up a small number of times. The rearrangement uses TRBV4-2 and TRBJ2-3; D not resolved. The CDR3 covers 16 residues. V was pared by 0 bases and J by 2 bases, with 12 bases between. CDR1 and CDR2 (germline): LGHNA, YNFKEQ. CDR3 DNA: TGTGCCAGCAGCCAAGACTTTACCTATCCCACAGATACGCAGTATTTT. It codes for CASSQDFTYPTDTQYF.

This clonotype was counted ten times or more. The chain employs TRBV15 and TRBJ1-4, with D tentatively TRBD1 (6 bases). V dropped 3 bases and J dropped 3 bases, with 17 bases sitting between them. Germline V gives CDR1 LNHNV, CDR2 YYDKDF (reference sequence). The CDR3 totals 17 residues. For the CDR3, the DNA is TGTGCCACCAGCAGGGACCCGAGACAGGAGGCTAATGAAAAACTGTTTTTT. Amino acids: CATSRDPRQEANEKLFF.

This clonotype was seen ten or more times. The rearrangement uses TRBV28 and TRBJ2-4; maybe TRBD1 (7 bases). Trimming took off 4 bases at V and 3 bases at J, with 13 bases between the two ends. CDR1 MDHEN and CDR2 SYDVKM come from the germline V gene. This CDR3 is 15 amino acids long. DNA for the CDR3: TGTGCCAGCAGTTCCGACAGGGAGGACAAAAACATTCAGTACTTC. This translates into CASSSDREDKNIQYF.

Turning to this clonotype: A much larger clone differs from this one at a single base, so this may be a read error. CDR3 bases: TGCAGTGCCAAAGGTCTCTACAATGAGCAGTTCTTC. Translating it yields CSAKGLYNEQFF. The chain joins TRBV20-1 to TRBJ2-1; D is undetermined. The germline V gene has CDR1 DFQATT and CDR2 SNEGSKA (reference sequence). The CDR3 totals 12 residues. The V gene lost 6 bases and the J gene lost 3 bases, with 9 bases spanning the gap.

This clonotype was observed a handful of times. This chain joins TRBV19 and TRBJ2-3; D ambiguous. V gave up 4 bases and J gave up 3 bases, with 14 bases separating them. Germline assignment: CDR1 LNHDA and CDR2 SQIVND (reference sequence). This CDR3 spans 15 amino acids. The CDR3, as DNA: TGTGCCAGTAGTAACAGCCAGGCCAGGACAGATACGCAGTATTTT. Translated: CASSNSQARTDTQYF.

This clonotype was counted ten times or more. CDR3 loop: CASSQVTGLDSPLHF. CDR3 coding DNA: TGCGCCAGCAGCCAAGTAACTGGCCTTGATTCACCCCTCCACTTT. This chain connects TRBV4-1 to TRBJ1-6; no reliable D call. Per the germline V gene, CDR1 is MGHRA and CDR2 is YSYEKL. The ends were cut back, 1 base at V and 8 bases at J, with 12 bases in the middle. The CDR3 extends over 15 amino acids.

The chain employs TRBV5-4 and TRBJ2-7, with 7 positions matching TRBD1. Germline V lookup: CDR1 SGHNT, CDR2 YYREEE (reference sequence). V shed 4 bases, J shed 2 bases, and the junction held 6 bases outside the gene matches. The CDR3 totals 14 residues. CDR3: CASSPNRGTYEQYF. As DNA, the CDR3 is TGTGCCAGCAGCCCGAACAGGGGTACCTACGAGCAGTACTTC.

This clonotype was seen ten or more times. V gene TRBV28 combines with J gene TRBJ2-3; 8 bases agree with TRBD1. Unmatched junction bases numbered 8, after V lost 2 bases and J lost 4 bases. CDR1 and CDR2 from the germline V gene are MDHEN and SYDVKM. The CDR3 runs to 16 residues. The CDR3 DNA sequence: TGTGCCAGCAGTTTACTCGGACAGGGAAGGGCAGATACGCAGTATTTT. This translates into CASSLLGQGRADTQYF.

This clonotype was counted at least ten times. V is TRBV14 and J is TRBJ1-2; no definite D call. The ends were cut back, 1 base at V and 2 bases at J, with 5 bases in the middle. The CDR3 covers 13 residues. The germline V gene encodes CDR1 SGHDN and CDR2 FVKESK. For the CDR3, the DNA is TGTGCCAGCAGCCAAGCCCTAAACTATGGCTACACCTTC. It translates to CASSQALNYGYTF.

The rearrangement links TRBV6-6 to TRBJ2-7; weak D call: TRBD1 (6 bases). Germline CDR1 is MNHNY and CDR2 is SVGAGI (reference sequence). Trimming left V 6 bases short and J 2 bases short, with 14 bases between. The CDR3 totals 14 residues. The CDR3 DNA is TGTGCCAGCAGACGCAGGGGATCCGCCTACGAGCAGTACTTC. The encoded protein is CASRRRGSAYEQYF.

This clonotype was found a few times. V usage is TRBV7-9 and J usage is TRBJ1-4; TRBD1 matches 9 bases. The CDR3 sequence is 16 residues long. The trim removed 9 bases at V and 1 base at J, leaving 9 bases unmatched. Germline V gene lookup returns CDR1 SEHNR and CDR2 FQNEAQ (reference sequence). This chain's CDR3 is CASTGTGFRTNEKLFF. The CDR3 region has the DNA TGTGCCAGTACCGGGACAGGGTTTAGAACTAATGAAAAACTGTTTTTT.

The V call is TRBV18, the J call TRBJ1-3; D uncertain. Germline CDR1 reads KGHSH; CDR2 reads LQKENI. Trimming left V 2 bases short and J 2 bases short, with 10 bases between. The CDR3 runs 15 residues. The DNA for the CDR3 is TGTGCCAGCTCACCATCTTGGACTGCTGGAAACACCATATATTTT. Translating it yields CASSPSWTAGNTIYF.

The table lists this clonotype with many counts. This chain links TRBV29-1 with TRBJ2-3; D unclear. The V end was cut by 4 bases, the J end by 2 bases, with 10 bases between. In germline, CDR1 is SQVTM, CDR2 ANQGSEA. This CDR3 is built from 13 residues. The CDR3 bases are TGCAGCGTTGTCCGCCACAACACAGATACGCAGTATTTT. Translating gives CSVVRHNTDTQYF.

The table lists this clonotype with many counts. CDR3: CASSPNSYEQYF. The CDR3 DNA follows: TGCGCCAGCAGTCCAAACTCCTACGAGCAGTACTTC. The chain carries TRBV5-1 and TRBJ2-7; D gene uncertain. The CDR3 has 12 amino acids. The V gene's germline CDR1 is SGHRS and CDR2 YFSETQ. The V end lost 5 bases, the J end lost 0 bases, and 6 bases lay between the germline ends.

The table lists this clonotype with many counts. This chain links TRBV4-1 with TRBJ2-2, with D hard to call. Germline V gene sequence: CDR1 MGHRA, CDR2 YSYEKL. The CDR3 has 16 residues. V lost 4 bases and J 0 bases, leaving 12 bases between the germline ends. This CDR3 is CASSLGLRANTGELFF. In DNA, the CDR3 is TGCGCCAGCAGCCTCGGGTTAAGGGCGAACACCGGGGAGCTGTTTTTT.

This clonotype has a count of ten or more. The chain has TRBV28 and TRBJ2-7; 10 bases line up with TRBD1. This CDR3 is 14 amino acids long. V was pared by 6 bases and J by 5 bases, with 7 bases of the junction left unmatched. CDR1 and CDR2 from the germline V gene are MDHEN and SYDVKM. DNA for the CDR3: TGTGCCAGCAGCCCGGACAGGGGGTTTGACGAGCAGTACTTC. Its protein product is CASSPDRGFDEQYF.

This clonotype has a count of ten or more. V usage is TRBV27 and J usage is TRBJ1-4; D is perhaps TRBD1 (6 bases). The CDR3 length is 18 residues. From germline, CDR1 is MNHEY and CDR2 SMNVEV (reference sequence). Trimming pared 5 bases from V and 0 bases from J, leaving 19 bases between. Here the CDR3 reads CASSVRGPGFSTNEKLFF. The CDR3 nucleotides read TGTGCCAGCAGTGTCAGGGGACCAGGGTTTTCAACTAATGAAAAACTGTTTTTT.

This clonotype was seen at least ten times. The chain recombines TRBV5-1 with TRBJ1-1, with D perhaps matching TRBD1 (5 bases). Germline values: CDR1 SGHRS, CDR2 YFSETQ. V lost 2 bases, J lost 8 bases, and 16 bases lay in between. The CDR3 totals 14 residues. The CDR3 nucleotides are TGCGCCAGCAGCTTTTCAGGACAAAAAAAGGAAGCTTTCTTT. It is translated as CASSFSGQKKEAFF.

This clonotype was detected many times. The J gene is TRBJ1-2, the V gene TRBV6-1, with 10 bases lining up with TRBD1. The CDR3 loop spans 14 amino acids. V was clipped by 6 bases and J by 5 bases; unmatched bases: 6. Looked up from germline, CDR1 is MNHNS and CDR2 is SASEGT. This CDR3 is CASRPTGQGYGYTF. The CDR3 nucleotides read TGTGCCAGCAGGCCAACGGGACAGGGGTATGGCTACACCTTC.

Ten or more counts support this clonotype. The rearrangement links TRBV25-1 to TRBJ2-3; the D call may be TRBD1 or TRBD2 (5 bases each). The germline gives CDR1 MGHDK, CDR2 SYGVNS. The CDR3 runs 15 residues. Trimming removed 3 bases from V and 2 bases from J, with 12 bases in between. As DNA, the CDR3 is TGTGCCAGCAGTGACCCGGGACCTTCCACAGATACGCAGTATTTT. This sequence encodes CASSDPGPSTDTQYF.

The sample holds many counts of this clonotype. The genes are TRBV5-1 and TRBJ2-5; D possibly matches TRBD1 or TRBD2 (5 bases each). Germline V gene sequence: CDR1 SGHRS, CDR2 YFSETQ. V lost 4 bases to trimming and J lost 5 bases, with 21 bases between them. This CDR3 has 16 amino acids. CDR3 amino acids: CASSGGLWQGRETQYF. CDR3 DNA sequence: TGCGCCAGCAGCGGGGGATTATGGCAGGGTCGGGAGACCCAGTACTTC.